These T cell receptor beta chains were read from a single sample in a study of shared T cell receptors in the human thymus. Repertoires were generated with immunoSEQ multiplex PCR, while TCRdb's copy carries only in-frame clones and drops some. The data show roughly 560,000 clones, with approximately 78% seen just once and around 0.012% held by the top ten. These data were also filed under a second study, of human thymus T cells.

Source material: thymocytes. These receptors were collected from a boy under two years old with a congenital heart defect. The CDR3 runs from the conserved cysteine through the conserved F or W. The order of the fields is clone size, D gene, J gene, V gene, CDR3 protein, CDR3 DNA. The D gene is left open where the match is weak. Expanded clones are given a class, and other clones once, few, many or no size at all.

.	TRBD2	TRBJ2-7	TRBV14	CASSPQRDRDHEQYF	TGTGCCAGCAGCCCCCAGCGGGATCGGGATCACGAGCAGTACTTC
.	.	TRBJ1-2	TRBV7-8	CASSPNSGRTRFANYGYTF	TGTGCCAGCAGCCCAAATTCGGGGAGGACACGCTTCGCTAACTATGGCTACACCTTC
once	TRBD1	TRBJ1-1	TRBV25-1	CASSEYGADRGTEAFF	TGTGCCAGCAGTGAATATGGGGCCGACAGGGGCACTGAAGCTTTCTTT
.	.	TRBJ1-2	TRBV30	CAWSGGRASYTF	TGTGCCTGGAGTGGGGGGCGGGCATCGTACACCTTC
.	TRBD1	TRBJ2-7	TRBV4-3	CASSQDRNRGRHEQYF	TGCGCCAGCAGCCAAGATCGAAACAGGGGTAGACACGAGCAGTACTTC
.	.	TRBJ2-3	TRBV4-3	CASSQDGGAADTQYF	TGCGCCAGCAGCCAAGATGGCGGTGCCGCAGATACGCAGTATTTT
few	TRBD2	TRBJ2-5	TRBV7-9	CASSLAGGRQETQYF	TGTGCCAGCTCCCTAGCGGGAGGGAGGCAAGAGACCCAGTACTTC
.	TRBD2	TRBJ2-3	TRBV10-3	CAISESRASGRAKSTQYF	TGTGCCATCAGTGAGTCGAGGGCCAGCGGGAGGGCCAAAAGTACGCAGTATTTT
.	.	TRBJ2-4	TRBV10-1	CASKGNRAAKNIQYF	TGCGCCAGCAAGGGGAACCGGGCGGCCAAAAACATTCAGTACTTC
few	.	TRBJ1-2	TRBV6-5	CASSYGEGPNYGYTF	TGTGCCAGCAGTTACGGGGAGGGACCTAACTATGGCTACACCTTC
few	.	TRBJ2-7	TRBV5-1	CASSLGGDRSSYEQYF	TGCGCCAGCAGCTTGGGGGGTGACAGGAGCTCCTACGAGCAGTACTTC
.	.	TRBJ1-4	TRBV9	CASSPRGTTNEKLFF	TGTGCCAGCAGCCCCAGGGGAACAACTAATGAAAAACTGTTTTTT
.	TRBD2	TRBJ2-2	TRBV10-3	CAISGTSGTTNTGELFF	TGTGCCATCAGTGGGACTAGCGGGACAACTAACACCGGGGAGCTGTTTTTT
.	.	TRBJ2-3	TRBV2	CASPPFGVGTDTQYF	TGTGCCAGCCCCCCCTTCGGGGTCGGCACAGATACGCAGTATTTT
.	.	TRBJ2-7	TRBV27	CASSPDFYEQYF	TGTGCCAGCAGTCCCGACTTCTACGAGCAGTACTTC
.	.	TRBJ2-7	TRBV19	CASSPSKSSYEQYF	TGTGCCAGTAGCCCTTCGAAGAGCTCCTACGAGCAGTACTTC
.	TRBD1	TRBJ2-7	TRBV9	CARRDRGPYEQYF	TGTGCCAGGAGAGACAGGGGCCCCTACGAGCAGTACTTC
.	.	TRBJ2-7	TRBV13	CASGFGGFYYEQYF	TGTGCCAGCGGGTTCGGCGGCTTTTACTACGAGCAGTACTTC
.	.	TRBJ2-3	TRBV5-4	CASSLGRVPTDTQYF	TGTGCCAGCAGCTTAGGCAGGGTTCCCACAGATACGCAGTATTTT
.	.	TRBJ2-7	TRBV28	CASSSGSSYEQYF	TGTGCCAGCAGTTCGGGTAGCAGCTACGAGCAGTACTTC
.	TRBD2	TRBJ2-7	TRBV30	CAWSWGPPGLAGGLSSYEQYF	TGTGCCTGGAGTTGGGGACCACCGGGACTAGCGGGAGGGTTAAGCTCCTACGAGCAGTACTTC
.	.	TRBJ2-7	TRBV7-2	CASSPARHADYEQYF	TGTGCCAGCAGCCCCGCCCGACACGCAGACTACGAGCAGTACTTC
few	TRBD2	TRBJ2-5	TRBV2	CASSKREGRETQYF	TGTGCCAGCAGTAAGCGGGAGGGCCGGGAGACCCAGTACTTC
.	TRBD1	TRBJ1-1	TRBV10-3	CAISEGQADSAAFF	TGTGCCATCAGTGAGGGACAGGCAGACTCAGCGGCTTTCTTT
.	.	TRBJ1-4	TRBV5-6	CASSLRSSGGELFF	TGTGCCAGCAGCTTGAGGAGTTCCGGGGGGGAACTGTTTTTT
.	TRBD1	TRBJ1-4	TRBV6-5	CASSYSRDSEKLFF	TGTGCCAGCAGTTACTCGAGGGACAGTGAAAAACTGTTTTTT